These T cell receptor beta chains were read from a single sample in a study of human T cells and chemical hapten exposure. One entry per CDR3 protein, called by TCRdb with MiXCR from the RACE reads. The top ten clones hold 1.5% to 2% of a sample with approximately 45,000 distinct CDR3 sequences, roughly 4% of them seen once. The sample comprised whole blood. The receptors stem from a female donor in good health. Some clones in this sample may be carry-over from other donors' samples. CDR3s include the opening cysteine and the closing phenylalanine or tryptophan. A D gene is named only where the DNA matches it firmly. A clone size is listed for some rows: how often the clone was seen (once, few, many), or a class if it is expanded.

clone_size j_call v_call d_call cdr3_nt cdr3_aa
few TRBJ2-2 TRBV2 TRBD1 TGTGCCAGCAGTACAGGGGGCGCGAGCACCGGGGAGCTGTTTTTT CASSTGGASTGELFF
many TRBJ2-5 TRBV14 NA TGTGCCAGCAGCCAAGATCTGGGGAGACAGACCCAGTACTTC CASSQDLGRQTQYF
many TRBJ1-1 TRBV7-3 NA TGTGCCAGCAGCGTCATGGGCGGGCCTAATGAAGCTTTCTTT CASSVMGGPNEAFF
many TRBJ1-2 TRBV2 NA TGTGCCAGCAGTGGAGGGGAGGTCTATGGCTACACCTTC CASSGGEVYGYTF
many TRBJ2-7 TRBV4-2 TRBD1 TGTGCCAGCAGCCAAGATCCCGGGACAGGGTCCTACGAGCAGTACTTC CASSQDPGTGSYEQYF
many TRBJ2-2 TRBV29-1 NA TGCAGCAGCAGGAGATACACCGGGGAGCTGTTTTTT CSSRRYTGELFF
many TRBJ2-1 TRBV29-1 TRBD1 TGCAGCGCCACGAGGGGGCATGTAGGTGAGCAGTTCTTC CSATRGHVGEQFF
many TRBJ1-6 TRBV6-2/TRBV6-3 NA TGTGCCAGCAGTACGGGACCCGGGAATTCACCCCTCCACTTT CASSTGPGNSPLHF
many TRBJ2-7 TRBV12-3/TRBV12-4 NA TGTGCCAGCAGTTTCTTAGGGGACGGGCTCTACGAGCAGTACTTC CASSFLGDGLYEQYF
many TRBJ2-2 TRBV5-1 NA TGCGCCAGCATGGACGGCAGGGGGGCGAACACCGGGGAGCTGTTTTTT CASMDGRGANTGELFF
NA TRBJ2-3 TRBV20-1 NA TGCAGTGCTATAAGTCCAGGGGGGACAGATACGCAGTATTTT CSAISPGGTDTQYF
many TRBJ2-3 TRBV5-1 TRBD1 TGCGCCAGCAGCTTGCCCAGACAGGGGGCAACAGAGGGTACGCAGTATTTT CASSLPRQGATEGTQYF
NA TRBJ1-5 TRBV6-2/TRBV6-3 NA TGTGCCAGCAGTTACTCGACTGGGGGTGGGCAGCCCCAGCATTTT CASSYSTGGGQPQHF
many TRBJ2-7 TRBV6-2/TRBV6-3 TRBD2 TGTGCCAGCAGTTCCAGGGAACTAGCGGGGCCGAGGGAGCAGTACTTC CASSSRELAGPREQYF
many TRBJ1-6 TRBV6-6 NA TGTGCCAGCAGTTACTCAGGGGCCAATTCACCCCTCCACTTT CASSYSGANSPLHF
many TRBJ2-3 TRBV20-1 NA TGCAGTGCTAGAGAGCCAGCCTGGGGCACAGATACGCAGTATTTT CSAREPAWGTDTQYF
many TRBJ2-3 TRBV3-1 NA TGTGCCAGCAGCCAATCTGTAGGGTTCACAGATACGCAGTATTTT CASSQSVGFTDTQYF
many TRBJ2-3 TRBV20-1 TRBD1 TGCAGTGCTACCACAGGGGGAAGCACAGATACGCAGTATTTT CSATTGGSTDTQYF
many TRBJ1-6 TRBV5-1 NA TGCGCCAGCAGCTTGGAGGGTGATTATAATTCACCCCTCCACTTT CASSLEGDYNSPLHF
many TRBJ1-5 TRBV12-3/TRBV12-4 NA TGTGCCAGCAGTAGCAGGGGCAGGGCCAATCAGCCCCAGCATTTT CASSSRGRANQPQHF
many TRBJ2-1 TRBV15 NA TGTGCCACCAGCAGAGAGGAGCGGGCCGGCAATGAGCAGTTCTTC CATSREERAGNEQFF
many TRBJ2-1 TRBV7-2 TRBD1 TGTGCCAGCAGCCCACAGGGGGTAAGCGTAGGGGGTGAGCAGTTCTTC CASSPQGVSVGGEQFF
many TRBJ1-1 TRBV7-8 NA TGTGCCAGCAGGGGATGGGACACTGAAGCTTTCTTT CASRGWDTEAFF
few TRBJ2-7 TRBV12-3/TRBV12-4 TRBD1 TGTGCCAGCAGGGGACAGAGCTACGAGCAGTACTTC CASRGQSYEQYF
many TRBJ1-5 TRBV28 NA TGTGCCAGCAGTCCCTCCCGGGGCTTCAGGGAGCCCCAGCATTTT CASSPSRGFREPQHF
many TRBJ1-1 TRBV6-2/TRBV6-3 TRBD1 TGTGCCAGCAGTCTAGCCGGGACAGTATTTGAAGCTTTCTTT CASSLAGTVFEAFF
many TRBJ2-3 TRBV6-1 TRBD2 TGTGCCAGCCTGGGGAGGGATGGGTCAGATACGCAGTATTTT CASLGRDGSDTQYF
many TRBJ1-2 TRBV12-3/TRBV12-4 TRBD1 TGTGCCAGCAGTTTCGGGGAGGGGGCTGGCTACACCTTC CASSFGEGAGYTF
many TRBJ2-5 TRBV29-1 TRBD2 TGCAGCGTCGGGACTAGCGGGGAGACCCAGTACTTC CSVGTSGETQYF
many TRBJ2-7 TRBV6-6 NA TGTGCCAGCAGGACGCCGACAGGCCCCTACGAGCAGTACTTC CASRTPTGPYEQYF
few TRBJ1-5 TRBV4-2 NA TGTGCCAGCAGCCAAGATCTTAAGTACCAGCCCCAGCATTTT CASSQDLKYQPQHF
NA TRBJ2-6 TRBV7-9 TRBD1 TGTGCCAGCAGCCACAGGACAGGGCGGGCTGGGGCCAACGTCCTGACTTTC CASSHRTGRAGANVLTF
many TRBJ1-1 TRBV6-5 NA TGTGCCAGCAGTGCCGAGGGCACTGAAGCTTTCTTT CASSAEGTEAFF
many TRBJ2-3 TRBV5-1 TRBD1 TGCGCCAGCAGGGACAGGGAATTTTCGGATACGCAGTATTTT CASRDREFSDTQYF
many TRBJ2-3 TRBV20-1 TRBD2 TGCAGTGCTACCCTGACTAGCGGGGGGGCCTTTGGCACAGATACGCAGTATTTT CSATLTSGGAFGTDTQYF
many TRBJ1-1 TRBV20-1 NA TGCAGTGCTAGAGATCCCGGGAAGAACACTGAAGCTTTCTTT CSARDPGKNTEAFF